The present T cell receptor (beta chain) was sequenced within a study of blood T cell repertoires in COVID-19. The J segment lost 5 bases and the V segment lost 5 bases, leaving 6 bases of the junction unmatched. From germline, CDR1 is LNHDA and CDR2 SQIVND (reference sequence). The CDR3 consists of 13 residues. Clones were read by immunoSEQ multiplex PCR, and TCRdb kept only the in-frame ones, dropping some. The sample records a few hundred thousand clones, around nine tenths being singletons. The clonotype originates from a man aged 35-49 years who had recovered from COVID-19. What was sequenced was peripheral blood. J is TRBJ2-7 and V is TRBV19; 7 bases match TRBD1. In DNA form, the CDR3 reads TGTGCCAGTAGTCCGGACAGGATCCACGAGCAGTACTTC. Protein: CASSPDRIHEQYF.